Each of the 24 T cell receptor beta chains below was sequenced from the same sample in a study of OX40 agonist ivuxolimab in advanced cancers. The assay was immunoSEQ multiplex PCR, and TCRdb's table has in-frame clones only and misses some. There are just over 60,000 clones in the sample; around 90% occur only once, and 16% lies in the top ten. The starting material was CD4+ or CD8+ T cells sorted from blood, obtained in a trial of the OX40 agonist ivuxolimab. Receptors were obtained from an adult with an advanced solid tumor such as melanoma, head and neck, liver or kidney cancer.

The rearrangement links TRBV10-3 to TRBJ2-2, with D possibly matching TRBD1 (6 bases). The V gene lost 4 bases and the J gene lost 7 bases, with 10 bases spanning the gap. The CDR3 is made up of 13 amino acids. Germline CDR1 ENHRY, CDR2 SYGVKD. The CDR3 is CAISATGFGELFF. DNA of the CDR3: TGTGCCATCAGTGCCACAGGGTTCGGGGAGCTGTTTTTT.

V and J are TRBV5-8 and TRBJ2-7, with D hard to call. V was cut by 4 bases and J by 1 base, with 9 bases left in between. Germline V lookup: CDR1 SGHTS, CDR2 YDEGEE. CDR3 size: 13 residues. The CDR3 region is CASSLRNSYEQYF. The CDR3 bases are TGTGCCAGCAGCCTCCGGAATTCCTACGAGCAGTACTTC. The entire variable domain, with the rest obtained from reference TRBV5-8 and TRBJ2-7, is as follows: EAGVTQSPTHLIKTRGQQATLRCSPISGHTSVYWYQQALGLGLQFLLWYDEGEERNRGNFPPRFSGRQFPNYSSELNVNALELEDSALYLCASSLRNSYEQYFGPGTRLTVT.

The chain recombines TRBV6-6 with TRBJ2-2; tentatively, D is TRBD2 (6 bases). CDR3 size: 14 residues. Per the germline V gene, CDR1 is MNHNY and CDR2 is SVGAGI (reference sequence). V was cut by 6 bases and J by 4 bases, with 12 bases left in between. The CDR3 is CASRAGWGTGELFF. The CDR3, as DNA: TGTGCCAGCAGGGCGGGATGGGGCACCGGGGAGCTGTTTTTT.

The CDR3 nucleotides are TGTGCCAGCAGTTTAGGGAGGCCTAGCGGGGGCACCGGGGAGCTGTTTTTT. It yields the protein CASSLGRPSGGTGELFF. The rearrangement joins TRBV28 to TRBJ2-2; 10 bases are shared with TRBD2. CDR3 length equals 17 residues. CDR1 is MDHEN, CDR2 SYDVKM, per germline. V was pared by 2 bases and J by 4 bases, with 7 bases of the junction left unmatched.

The chain is built from TRBV2 and TRBJ2-7, with 8 nucleotides matching TRBD1. CDR1 and CDR2 from the germline V gene are SNHLY and FYNNEI. V gave up 9 bases and J gave up 1 base; unmatched junction bases: 5. This CDR3 is built from 13 residues. CDR3 nucleotides: TGTGCCAGTGGACAGGGAACTTCCTACGAGCAGTACTTC. Its protein product is CASGQGTSYEQYF. The variable domain in full, completed from reference TRBV2 and TRBJ2-7, reads EPEVTQTPSHQVTQMGQEVILRCVPISNHLYFYWYRQILGQKVEFLVSFYNNEISEKSEIFDDQFSVERPDGSNFTLKIRSTKLEDSAMYFCASGQGTSYEQYFGPGTRLTVT.

The sample holds one count of this clone. J is TRBJ2-7 and V is TRBV6-6; 7 positions match TRBD2. This CDR3 is 13 amino acids long. Germline V lookup: CDR1 MNHNY, CDR2 SVGAGI (reference sequence). J gave up 2 bases and V 10 bases, and 8 bases lay outside the gene matches. CDR3 sequence reads: CAIREGTAYEQYF. CDR3 bases: TGTGCCATCAGGGAGGGGACTGCCTACGAGCAGTACTTC.

The table lists this clone with a few counts. V usage is TRBV6-1 and J usage is TRBJ2-7; TRBD2 aligns across 8 bases. This CDR3 is 15 amino acids long. Germline V gene lookup returns CDR1 MNHNS and CDR2 SASEGT. J lost 3 bases, V lost 0 bases, and 4 bases had no gene match. The CDR3 spells CASSEAPGGGYEQYF. The DNA for the CDR3 is TGTGCCAGCAGTGAAGCGCCCGGGGGGGGCTACGAGCAGTACTTC.

The chain carries TRBV4-1 and TRBJ2-1; D remains unclear. V lost 1 base to trimming and J lost 8 bases, with 3 bases between them. Germline CDR1 is MGHRA and CDR2 is YSYEKL. CDR3 length equals 11 residues. The CDR3 bases are TGCGCCAGCAGCCAAGGATATGAGCAGTTCTTC. It specifies CASSQGYEQFF.

The chain is built from TRBV7-3 and TRBJ2-7; D is tentatively TRBD1 or TRBD2 (5 bases each). Deletions cut 5 bases from V and 7 bases from J, with 18 bases between. The CDR3 runs to 14 residues. Germline CDR1 reads SGHTA; CDR2 reads FQGTGA. CDR3 protein: CASSPTGLEGEQYF. CDR3 DNA sequence: TGTGCCAGCAGCCCGACGGGTCTAGAGGGGGAGCAGTACTTC.

V is TRBV18 and J is TRBJ1-3; TRBD1 might be the D (6 bases). This CDR3 is 14 amino acids long. The V end lost 3 bases, the J end lost 1 base, and 7 bases lay between the germline ends. CDR1 KGHSH and CDR2 LQKENI come from the germline V gene. The CDR3 loop reads CASSPTGSGNTIYF. Here the CDR3 DNA reads TGTGCCAGCTCACCGACAGGTTCTGGAAACACCATATATTTT.

The chain carries TRBV7-9 and TRBJ2-7; possible D gene TRBD2, 6 bases. Germline V gives CDR1 SEHNR, CDR2 FQNEAQ (reference sequence). The CDR3 totals 13 residues. Trimming left V 3 bases short and J 4 bases short, with 10 bases between. CDR3 in DNA: TGTGCCAGCAGCTTCGCTAGCGAGTACGAGCAGTACTTC. Protein sequence: CASSFASEYEQYF.

The chain recombines TRBV5-5 with TRBJ2-7; 10 nucleotides match TRBD2. This CDR3 has 15 residues. Germline assignment: CDR1 SGHKS and CDR2 YYEKEE (reference sequence). V shed 0 bases, J shed 3 bases, and the junction held 3 bases outside the gene matches. CDR3 residues: CASSLGSSGSYEQYF. CDR3 DNA sequence: TGTGCCAGCAGCTTGGGGTCTAGCGGGAGCTACGAGCAGTACTTC.

This clone came up once. The junction departs from germline at one end; a sequencing error may be responsible. The rearrangement uses TRBV7-7 and TRBJ1-6; D remains ambiguous. Looked up from germline, CDR1 is SSHAT and CDR2 is FNYEAQ (reference sequence). This CDR3 is 13 amino acids long. The CDR3 sequence: CASSPRVGSPLHF. The CDR3 nucleotides read TGTGCTAGCAGCCCGCGGGTGGGTTCACCCCTCCACTTT.

The rearrangement uses TRBV6-5 and TRBJ2-5; the D is unclear. Germline V gives CDR1 MNHEY, CDR2 SVGAGI. This CDR3 comprises 15 residues. Trimming took 1 base from V and 3 from J, leaving 12 bases between them. This CDR3 reads CASSYFKGRKETQYF. CDR3 nucleotides: TGTGCCAGCAGTTACTTCAAGGGCAGAAAAGAGACCCAGTACTTC.

The chain carries TRBV30 and TRBJ2-7; D gene unclear. This CDR3 is built from 11 residues. CDR1 GTSNPN and CDR2 SVGIG come from the germline V gene (reference sequence). With 0 bases removed from V and 4 bases from J, the gap between germline ends came to 4 bases. The CDR3 is CAWSVQYEQYF. The DNA of the CDR3 is TGTGCCTGGAGTGTACAGTACGAGCAGTACTTC.

This chain links TRBV5-1 with TRBJ2-3; TRBD2 agrees at 8 bases. CDR3 length: 15 residues. Germline V lookup: CDR1 SGHRS, CDR2 YFSETQ. The V and J ends lost 1 base and 0 bases, in that order; junction bases with no gene match: 1. The DNA of the CDR3 is TGCGCCAGCAGCTTGACTAGCGGTAGCACAGATACGCAGTATTTT. Amino acid sequence: CASSLTSGSTDTQYF. The entire variable domain, with the rest obtained from reference TRBV5-1 and TRBJ2-3, is as follows: KAGVTQTPRYLIKTRGQQVTLSCSPISGHRSVSWYQQTPGQGLQFLFEYFSETQRNKGNFPGRFSGRQFSNSRSEMNVSTLELGDSALYLCASSLTSGSTDTQYFGPGTRLTVL.

V and J are TRBV11-2 and TRBJ2-2, with 11 bases aligning to TRBD2. The CDR3 runs to 16 residues. Germline assignment: CDR1 SGHAT and CDR2 FQNNGV. J lost 4 bases, V lost 4 bases, and 5 bases had no gene match. CDR3: CASSSGLAGGTGELFF. The CDR3 DNA reads as TGTGCCAGCAGCTCTGGGCTAGCGGGGGGCACCGGGGAGCTGTTTTTT. Combining the CDR3 with reference TRBV11-2 and TRBJ2-2 gives the whole variable domain EAGVAQSPRYKIIEKRQSVAFWCNPISGHATLYWYQQILGQGPKLLIQFQNNGVVDDSQLPKDRFSAERLKGVDSTLKIQPAKLEDSAVYLCASSSGLAGGTGELFFGEGSRLTVL.

This sequence joins TRBV18 and TRBJ1-5, with D hard to call. With 2 bases removed from V and 6 bases from J, the gap between germline ends came to 8 bases. Germline values: CDR1 KGHSH, CDR2 LQKENI. CDR3 length equals 13 residues. CDR3 sequence: CASSPDFGQPQHF. CDR3 sequence (DNA): TGTGCCAGCTCACCAGATTTCGGTCAGCCCCAGCATTTT.

The rearrangement uses TRBV28 and TRBJ2-5, with D tentatively TRBD1 (6 bases). In germline, CDR1 is MDHEN, CDR2 SYDVKM. This CDR3 region has 15 residues. Trimming took off 8 bases at V and 2 bases at J, with 18 bases between the two ends. For the CDR3, the DNA is TGTGCCAGCCGCGGCTGGGGACAACTACAAGAGACCCAGTACTTC. Encoded protein: CASRGWGQLQETQYF.

The V and J genes are TRBV7-3 and TRBJ2-2; 8 bases match TRBD2. Germline CDR1 SGHTA, CDR2 FQGTGA. Losses at the gene ends were 5 bases for V and 1 base for J; bases not matched to a gene: 6. The CDR3 sequence is 16 residues long. The CDR3 here is CASSQLGLGNTGELFF. In DNA form, the CDR3 reads TGTGCCAGCAGCCAGTTGGGACTAGGGAACACCGGGGAGCTGTTTTTT.

This clone came up a few times. This sequence joins TRBV28 and TRBJ2-2; the D gene is possibly TRBD2 (6 bases). CDR3 size: 15 residues. Germline CDR1 reads MDHEN; CDR2 reads SYDVKM. V lost 2 bases, J lost 6 bases, and 13 bases lay in between. CDR3 DNA: TGTGCCAGCAGTTTAGGGGGGAGTTTAGCCGGGGAGCTGTTTTTT. It encodes CASSLGGSLAGELFF.

The rearrangement uses TRBV4-1 and TRBJ2-7; 7 bases line up with TRBD1. V shed 0 bases, J shed 2 bases, and the junction held 7 bases outside the gene matches. The CDR3 sequence is 16 residues long. CDR1 and CDR2 (germline): MGHRA, YSYEKL. The chain's CDR3 is CASSQDAADRAYEQYF. For the CDR3, the DNA is TGCGCCAGCAGCCAAGATGCCGCCGACAGGGCCTACGAGCAGTACTTC.

The rearrangement links TRBV2 to TRBJ2-7, with 8 positions matching TRBD2. Germline CDR1 SNHLY, CDR2 FYNNEI. V gave up 10 bases and J gave up 0 bases; unmatched junction bases: 8. The CDR3 loop spans 14 amino acids. The CDR3 sequence: CAIPAGGPSYEQYF. CDR3 DNA: TGTGCCATTCCGGCGGGGGGCCCCTCCTACGAGCAGTACTTC.

The chain uses TRBV7-3 and TRBJ2-3, with TRBD2 matching over 8 bases. Germline CDR1 SGHTA, CDR2 FQGTGA. The ends lost 5 bases at V and 2 bases at J; junction bases unmatched: 6. There are 15 residues in the CDR3. The CDR3 DNA reads TGTGCCAGCAGCGTTACTAGCGGTATCACAGATACGCAGTATTTT. Protein: CASSVTSGITDTQYF.